This T cell receptor beta chain was obtained from a study of T cells in women clearing cervical HPV infection (dated by TCRdb to the late 2010s). The study in broad terms: Cases were about 25 women with histologically confirmed HPV16-related CIN3 or worse, including a couple of invasive cancers. The 20 to 25 controls were women who cleared a single incident HPV16 infection within 12 months without developing precancer or cancer. Blood from cases was collected at the visit where the lesion was first found, while blood from controls was collected once the infection could no longer be detected. For cases, a median interval of 149 days, with an interquartile range of roughly 85 to 220 days, was observed between lesion detection and blood sampling. Because only a few women had HLA typing data, the possibility that HLA type acted as a confounder could not be ruled out. The exploratory proof-of-principle case-control study was nested within the Guanacaste HPV Natural History Study in Costa Rica and compared TCR repertoires across cervical HPV16 outcomes. Cases and controls were matched on age within five years and on year of sample collection. Cases had a median age of roughly 30 years compared with approximately 40 for controls, and baseline characteristics showed no significant differences between the groups. The parent cohort enrolled under 11,000 women aged 18 or older in Guanacaste, Costa Rica, in about 1993 to 1994 and followed the women for less than nine years. Five blinded duplicates per group were added as quality controls, giving approximately 60 samples: 50 or so participants and roughly 10 replicates. Broad study findings and their caveats: Because of the cross-sectional design, the study could not determine whether the associations came before infection or resulted from infection, and neither effector/memory subsets nor HPV-specific T cells were isolated. Random forest classifiers that combined richness and V gene abundances separated cases from controls with an estimated AUC of roughly 0.83. Across sequencing depths, CIN3+ cases showed significantly higher TCR repertoire richness than controls, but evenness did not differ between the groups. Because the number of T cells in each sample was unknown, differences in richness could reflect differing T-cell content rather than repertoire biology. Lower TRBV6-7 relative abundance was observed in cases than in controls (around 0.1% versus 0.15%; Bonferroni P = 0.0008).

The CDR3, from cysteine to phenylalanine, totals 12 residues. Sequencing covers 27 bases of the CDR3, shown here with the frame starting at base 1. CDR1 SNHLY and CDR2 FYNNEI are derived from the germline V gene. V loses 4 bases of germline sequence and J loses 4 bases, and the interval between the two ends is 8 bases. Every participant had a single incident cervical HPV16 infection, and prevalent HPV16 infections were excluded. Cervical HPV DNA was detected by MY09/MY11 PCR and genotyped by dot-blot hybridization. Approximately 16 mL of heparinized blood were centrifuged, and the buffy coat was aliquoted, frozen at -30°C, then stored at -80°C. QIAGEN kits were used to extract genomic DNA from buffy coat specimens. The immunoSEQ assay used multiplex PCR to amplify TCR beta CDR3 regions from an average of about 1,200 ng of genomic DNA per sample. To correct primer bias, the assay used a complete synthetic TCR repertoire to set an amplification baseline. The amplicons were sequenced on the Illumina platform. From the authors' description of their analysis: Sequence errors were corrected by clustering with frequency ratios and a modified nearest-neighbor algorithm, and the sequences were then analyzed in the immunoSEQ Analyzer using IMGT gene definitions. At each rarefaction depth, TCR richness and evenness were averaged across 20 rarefaction repeats, and any sample with fewer sequences than the depth was left out. Wilcoxon rank sum tests with FDR correction were used to compare relative abundances of V, D and J genes between the groups. Blinded duplicates gave an intraclass correlation of approximately 96% for TCR richness and an average of around 83% across 66 gene segments. Held by TCRdb, this immuneACCESS table contains in-frame sequences only and omits some clones. Under half of the omission traces to an unresolved V gene where checked; the cause of the rest is unknown. V, J and clone size were drawn from that table, and D and trimming were deduced from the DNA. The table held for this sample gives fewer than 40,000 clones. Around 5% of the sample is in the top ten clones.

On this clone itself: No cognate antigen has been identified for it. The missing CDR3 end, 3 residues past where the read stops, is filled in from the germline J gene.

The sequenced sample was blood buffy coat. The rearrangement joined TRBV2 to TRBJ2-7, with the D segment identity uncertain. This sequence was found in a woman between 18 and 70 years old with a cervical HPV16 infection that either progressed to CIN3+ or cleared (not recorded which). The CDR3 sequence is CASSGAFYEQYF. The sequenced part of the CDR3 DNA is TGTGCCAGCAGTGGGGCGTTTTACGAG.